In its sample, the clone carrying this T cell receptor beta chain was seen a few times. In each case, RNA was isolated and then reverse transcribed into cDNA as the sequencing template. Here immunoSEQ multiplex PCR was the method, and the copy in TCRdb shows in-frame clones only, minus some. The profile covers some 130,000 clones, with 49% appearing a single time and around 19% taken by the ten largest. The sample belongs to a study of CD8+ T cells in alopecia areata. The wider study: The drug, oral tofacitinib, was given to treated patients at 5 to 10 mg twice daily.

Germline CDR1 reads SQVTM; CDR2 reads ANQGSEA. There are 12 residues in the CDR3. Trimming took 4 bases from V and 4 from J, leaving 10 bases between them. The specimen was CD8+ T cells sorted from blood, collected at week 0. V usage is TRBV29-1 and J usage is TRBJ1-1; D may be TRBD1 (5 bases). This clonotype originated in a human donor with alopecia areata. CDR3 sequence: CSVVGGPTEAFF. CDR3 sequence (DNA): TGCAGCGTTGTGGGGGGACCCACTGAAGCTTTCTTT.